A single sample gave rise to the 19 T cell receptor beta chains below, sequenced in a study of OX40 agonist ivuxolimab in advanced cancers. Measured with immunoSEQ multiplex PCR; TCRdb has only the in-frame clones, and not every one. The sample consists of tens of thousands of clones, around nine tenths of them appearing once. The source was CD4+ or CD8+ T cells sorted from blood, collected in a trial of the OX40 agonist ivuxolimab. Source of these receptors: an adult with an advanced solid tumor such as melanoma, head and neck, liver or kidney cancer.

This clone appeared a single time. The chain has TRBV18 and TRBJ2-7, with a possible D match to TRBD1 (6 bases). The germline V gene encodes CDR1 KGHSH and CDR2 LQKENI. V dropped 2 bases and J dropped 4 bases, with 12 bases sitting between them. This CDR3 has 14 amino acids. Here the CDR3 DNA reads TGTGCCAGCTCACCAGGGGGCGATTTTTACGAGCAGTACTTC. It specifies CASSPGGDFYEQYF.

In this sample, this clone turned up a few times. The chain employs TRBV5-8 and TRBJ2-3; D is possibly TRBD2 (5 bases). This CDR3 has 15 amino acids. V lost 7 bases and J lost 3, with 18 bases in between. Germline V CDR1 and CDR2: SGHTS, YDEGEE. The CDR3 loop is CASPSDISGTDTQYF. The CDR3 DNA reads TGTGCCAGCCCTAGTGACATATCGGGGACAGATACGCAGTATTTT.

The chain links TRBV28 to TRBJ2-7; 10 bases map to TRBD2. Trimming removed 11 bases from V and 2 bases from J; junction bases left unmatched: 9. CDR1 and CDR2 from the germline V gene are MDHEN and SYDVKM. This CDR3 has 14 amino acids. CDR3 nucleotide sequence: TGTGCCGTCGCCGGGCTAGCGGGGGCCTACGAGCAGTACTTC. Translating it yields CAVAGLAGAYEQYF.

The chain is built from TRBV27 and TRBJ1-5, with D perhaps matching TRBD1 (5 bases). The V gene's germline CDR1 is MNHEY and CDR2 SMNVEV (reference sequence). The CDR3 is 15 residues long. V dropped 2 bases and J dropped 3 bases, with 11 bases sitting between them. CDR3 residues: CASSLRGYDNQPQHF. CDR3 in DNA: TGTGCCAGCAGTTTACGGGGGTATGACAATCAGCCCCAGCATTTT.

The chain joins TRBV5-5 to TRBJ2-3; TRBD2 agrees at 7 bases. Unmatched junction bases numbered 8, after V lost 5 bases and J lost 2 bases. The length of the CDR3 is 15 residues. Germline CDR1 reads SGHKS; CDR2 reads YYEKEE (reference sequence). This CDR3 reads CASSLAGAFTDTQYF. The CDR3 region has the DNA TGTGCCAGCAGTCTGGCGGGAGCCTTCACAGATACGCAGTATTTT.

V usage is TRBV6-5 and J usage is TRBJ2-3; D remains ambiguous. The CDR3 consists of 14 residues. Trimming took off 0 bases at V and 6 bases at J, with 10 bases between the two ends. The germline CDR1 and CDR2 sequences are MNHEY and SVGAGI. The CDR3 is CASSYSRSRDTQYF. The CDR3 nucleotides are TGTGCCAGCAGTTACTCGAGGTCGAGGGATACGCAGTATTTT.

This clone has only one observation. J is TRBJ2-7 and V is TRBV6-9; D not certain. With 3 bases removed from V and 9 bases from J, the gap between germline ends came to 9 bases. The germline V gene has CDR1 MNHGY and CDR2 SVAAGI. The CDR3 contains 11 residues. The CDR3 DNA reads TGTGCCAGCAGTTACGGTATGGGGCAGTACTTC. Translating gives CASSYGMGQYF.

This rearrangement joins TRBV28 to TRBJ2-5; 12 nucleotides line up with TRBD2. The V gene's germline CDR1 is MDHEN and CDR2 SYDVKM. This CDR3 has 17 residues. Trimming removed 4 bases from V and 5 bases from J; junction bases left unmatched: 11. CDR3 bases: TGTGCCAGCAGTTCCCCAGCTAGCGGGGGGGCCCGGGAGACCCAGTACTTC. Protein sequence: CASSSPASGGARETQYF.

V gene TRBV5-1 combines with J gene TRBJ2-2, with 10 bases identical to TRBD1. The CDR3 is 15 amino acids. Trimming removed 0 bases from V and 6 bases from J; junction bases left unmatched: 2. CDR1 SGHRS and CDR2 YFSETQ come from the germline V gene. CDR3 region: CASSLAGTGAGELFF. The CDR3, as DNA: TGCGCCAGCAGCTTGGCCGGGACAGGGGCCGGGGAGCTGTTTTTT.

This clone has just one count. The chain has TRBV5-6 and TRBJ2-1; maybe TRBD2 (5 bases). The ends were cut back, 4 bases at V and 3 bases at J, with 8 bases in the middle. The CDR3 length is 13 residues. Looked up from germline, CDR1 is SGHDT and CDR2 is YYEEEE. This CDR3 reads CASSPGDYNEQFF. In nucleotides, the CDR3 is TGTGCCAGCAGCCCCGGGGACTACAATGAGCAGTTCTTC.

The genes are TRBV7-9 and TRBJ2-5; 11 nucleotides match TRBD2. Unmatched junction bases numbered 12, after V lost 5 bases and J lost 7 bases. The germline V gene encodes CDR1 SEHNR and CDR2 FQNEAQ (reference sequence). The CDR3 length is 16 residues. In DNA, the CDR3 is TGTGCCAGCAGCCGCGCCCTAGCGGGGGGAATTGGGACCCAGTACTTC. It is translated as CASSRALAGGIGTQYF.

This rearrangement joins TRBV5-4 to TRBJ2-2, with TRBD1 as a possible D gene (6 bases). Germline CDR1 is SGHNT and CDR2 is YYREEE (reference sequence). Trimming removed 4 bases from V and 7 bases from J, with 23 bases in between. This CDR3 contains 17 residues. The CDR3 sequence is CASSPGGSGAFGGELFF. The CDR3 nucleotides read TGTGCCAGCAGCCCCGGTGGCTCAGGGGCCTTTGGCGGGGAGCTGTTTTTT.

The chain joins TRBV30 to TRBJ2-3; perhaps TRBD2 as D (6 bases). CDR1 is GTSNPN and CDR2 is SVGIG in the germline V gene (reference sequence). This CDR3 has 14 amino acids. The V and J ends lost 0 bases and 1 base respectively, with 8 bases between them. CDR3 amino acids: CAWSVRGGTDTQYF. The CDR3 DNA reads as TGTGCCTGGAGTGTACGCGGGGGCACAGATACGCAGTATTTT.

The gene calls are TRBV10-3 and TRBJ2-2, with TRBD1 identical over 10 bases. The CDR3 totals 15 residues. Germline CDR1 is ENHRY and CDR2 is SYGVKD. With 9 bases clipped from V and 4 bases from J, the junction kept 8 bases outside the gene matches. The CDR3 nucleotides read TGTGCCATTGCGAGACAGGGGGCGGGCACCGGGGAGCTGTTTTTT. The encoded protein is CAIARQGAGTGELFF.

The chain recombines TRBV5-1 with TRBJ2-1; D gene ambiguous. There are 15 residues in the CDR3. Trimming removed 4 bases from V and 0 bases from J, with 11 bases in between. The germline V gene has CDR1 SGHRS and CDR2 YFSETQ. In nucleotides, the CDR3 is TGCGCCAGCAGCCTTCGACTGAGCTCCTACAATGAGCAGTTCTTC. Its translation is CASSLRLSSYNEQFF. Using reference TRBV5-1 and TRBJ2-1 for the parts outside the CDR3, the full variable domain is KAGVTQTPRYLIKTRGQQVTLSCSPISGHRSVSWYQQTPGQGLQFLFEYFSETQRNKGNFPGRFSGRQFSNSRSEMNVSTLELGDSALYLCASSLRLSSYNEQFFGPGTRLTVL.

This clone was observed once. V and J are TRBV2 and TRBJ2-3; 7 nucleotides match TRBD2. Trimming at V came to 2 bases and at J to 8 bases, leaving 4 bases not matched to a gene. CDR3 length: 13 residues. Germline V gene sequence: CDR1 SNHLY, CDR2 FYNNEI. The CDR3 nucleotides read TGTGCCAGCAGTGAACGAGAGCGGGGTACGCAGTATTTT. It encodes CASSERERGTQYF. The full variable domain, its missing parts supplied by reference TRBV2 and TRBJ2-3, is EPEVTQTPSHQVTQMGQEVILRCVPISNHLYFYWYRQILGQKVEFLVSFYNNEISEKSEIFDDQFSVERPDGSNFTLKIRSTKLEDSAMYFCASSERERGTQYFGPGTRLTVL.

The chain has TRBV5-4 and TRBJ1-2; D might be TRBD1 (6 bases). The CDR3 contains 13 residues. V lost 3 bases to trimming and J lost 1 base, with 7 bases between them. The germline CDR1 and CDR2 sequences are SGHNT and YYREEE (reference sequence). Here the CDR3 reads CASSSDSNYGYTF. The CDR3, as DNA: TGTGCCAGCAGCTCGGACAGTAACTATGGCTACACCTTC.

V is TRBV11-2 and J is TRBJ1-2; D gene ambiguous. Germline loops: CDR1 SGHAT, CDR2 FQNNGV. CDR3 size: 13 residues. Deletions cut 1 base from V and 5 bases from J, with 8 bases between. The CDR3 sequence is CASSLGPVYGYTF. In nucleotides, the CDR3 is TGTGCCAGCAGCTTAGGGCCAGTTTATGGCTACACCTTC.

The rearrangement links TRBV5-4 to TRBJ2-2, with 7 bases aligning to TRBD2. This CDR3 is 14 amino acids long. Germline loops: CDR1 SGHNT, CDR2 YYREEE (reference sequence). V was clipped by 0 bases and J by 7 bases; unmatched bases: 3. CDR3 nucleotide sequence: TGTGCCAGCAGCTTGGAAAGCGGGGTCGGGGAGCTGTTTTTT. This gives the protein CASSLESGVGELFF.